The 31 T cell receptor beta chains in this list originate from one sample, sequenced in a study of T cells expressing NK-cell markers. TCRdb reprocessed the 5' RACE reads and reports one entry per CDR3 protein, with no DNA. The listing contains roughly 430,000 distinct CDR3 sequences. The material sequenced was blood T cells: a sorted CD56 or NKG2C T cell subset, CD4+ or CD8+ T cells, or bulk PBMC T cells (not recorded which). The source of these receptors is a woman aged 18 to 75 in good health.

V and J are TRBV20-1 and TRBJ2-5; without DNA, the TCRdb call of TRBD1 cannot be checked. Germline V CDR1 and CDR2: DFQATT, SNEGSKA (reference sequence). The CDR3 is 13 amino acids. The CDR3 is CSAGRGVQETQYF.

This chain joins TRBV5-1 and TRBJ2-2; TCRdb gives TRBD2 as the D gene, but with no DNA this cannot be confirmed. The germline V gene encodes CDR1 SGHRS and CDR2 YFSETQ. CDR3 size: 14 residues. The CDR3 sequence: CASVRDYITGELFF.

The chain is built from TRBV20-1 and TRBJ1-5; no DNA is available, so the TRBD1 call from TCRdb remains unchecked. The germline CDR1 and CDR2 sequences are DFQATT and SNEGSKA (reference sequence). The length of the CDR3 is 18 residues. The CDR3 loop is CSARGPGTGGGGNQPQHF.

The chain uses TRBV12-3 or TRBV12-4 and TRBJ2-1. This CDR3 region has 11 residues. CDR3 residues: CASSAADEQFF.

The chain uses TRBV11-1 and TRBJ1-4; TCRdb lists TRBD1, though no DNA is available to test this call. Germline V gives CDR1 SGHAT, CDR2 FQDESV (reference sequence). This CDR3 is built from 17 residues. The CDR3 region is CASSLGPLEPYNEKLFF.

The chain couples TRBV7-2 to TRBJ2-1; the D gene TCRdb calls, TRBD2, cannot be checked with no DNA. Germline CDR1 and CDR2: SGHTA and FQGNSA. The CDR3 is 16 amino acids. CDR3: CASSPSMIAGGDEQFF.

The chain links TRBV5-1 to TRBJ1-1; the D call of TRBD1 rests on TCRdb alone, since no DNA is present to check it. Germline loops: CDR1 SGHRS, CDR2 YFSETQ. The CDR3 sequence is 15 residues long. CDR3 in amino acids: CASSLEGTLNTEAFF.

The V and J genes are TRBV5-4 and TRBJ1-4. The CDR3 covers 15 residues. CDR1 SGHNT and CDR2 YYREEE come from the germline V gene (reference sequence). The CDR3 here is CASSRRDRANEKLFF. Full variable domain (missing parts from reference TRBV5-4 and TRBJ1-4): ETGVTQSPTHLIKTRGQQVTLRCSSQSGHNTVSWYQQALGQGPQFIFQYYREEENGRGNFPPRFSGLQFPNYSSELNVNALELDDSALYLCASSRRDRANEKLFFGSGTQLSVL.

The chain couples TRBV19 to TRBJ2-4; the D call from TCRdb, TRBD2, cannot be confirmed without DNA. CDR1 and CDR2 from the germline V gene are LNHDA and SQIVND (reference sequence). The CDR3 is 16 amino acids. CDR3 in amino acids: CASSQARALAKNIQYF.

V gene TRBV4-3 combines with J gene TRBJ2-7. The V gene's germline CDR1 is LGHNA and CDR2 YSLEER. The CDR3 is made up of 14 amino acids. This CDR3 is CASSQGLSSYEQYF.

The chain has TRBV20-1 and TRBJ1-5; TCRdb names TRBD1, which stays unverified in the absence of DNA. This CDR3 comprises 15 residues. Looked up from germline, CDR1 is DFQATT and CDR2 is SNEGSKA (reference sequence). The CDR3 spells CSAPPKGGFGQPQHF.

The chain carries TRBV7-2 and TRBJ1-5; the TCRdb call, TRBD1, lacks DNA for checking. The CDR3 covers 15 residues. Germline V CDR1 and CDR2: SGHTA, FQGNSA. The CDR3 protein is CASSLRGKGNQPQHF.

This rearrangement joins TRBV12-3 or TRBV12-4 to TRBJ2-6. The CDR3 extends over 18 amino acids. The CDR3 spells CASSLREGRSSGANVLTF.

The rearrangement uses TRBV5-1 and TRBJ1-2; TCRdb's assignment of TRBD1 cannot be checked, as there is no DNA. The CDR3 has 15 amino acids. The germline V gene encodes CDR1 SGHRS and CDR2 YFSETQ. The CDR3 reads CASSPVSGQGYGYTF.

The gene calls are TRBV18 and TRBJ1-1; TCRdb's D gene call, TRBD1, goes unchecked for lack of DNA. The CDR3 consists of 13 residues. Germline loops: CDR1 KGHSH, CDR2 LQKENI. The CDR3 sequence: CASSPPSQGNAFF.

The chain combines TRBV5-1 with TRBJ1-5; without DNA, the TCRdb call of TRBD1 cannot be checked. This CDR3 region has 15 residues. The germline V gene has CDR1 SGHRS and CDR2 YFSETQ. This CDR3 reads CASSPSGDRDQPQHF. Together with reference TRBV5-1 and TRBJ1-5, the CDR3 gives the full variable domain: KAGVTQTPRYLIKTRGQQVTLSCSPISGHRSVSWYQQTPGQGLQFLFEYFSETQRNKGNFPGRFSGRQFSNSRSEMNVSTLELGDSALYLCASSPSGDRDQPQHFGDGTRLSIL.

The V and J genes are TRBV5-5 and TRBJ2-1; TCRdb's D call of TRBD1 is untestable without DNA. The CDR3 extends over 15 amino acids. Germline CDR1 SGHKS, CDR2 YYEKEE (reference sequence). The CDR3 region is CASRVRDWAFDEQFF.

The rearrangement joins TRBV29-1 to TRBJ1-2; TCRdb's D gene call, TRBD1, goes unchecked for lack of DNA. This CDR3 is built from 13 residues. Germline assignment: CDR1 SQVTM and CDR2 ANQGSEA. This CDR3 reads CSVENQGNYGYTF.

The chain is built from TRBV5-1 and TRBJ2-2; checking the TCRdb D call of TRBD2 is not possible without DNA. Germline V lookup: CDR1 SGHRS, CDR2 YFSETQ. This CDR3 has 15 amino acids. The CDR3 here is CASSFRSNEGGELFF.

This chain joins TRBV11-2 and TRBJ2-5; TCRdb's D call, TRBD1, is unchecked because there is no DNA. CDR3 size: 14 residues. Germline assignment: CDR1 SGHAT and CDR2 FQNNGV. CDR3 in amino acids: CASSPTGGLETQYF.

The rearrangement joins TRBV7-9 to TRBJ2-7. The CDR3 is 12 residues long. Germline assignment: CDR1 SEHNR and CDR2 FQNEAQ (reference sequence). The chain's CDR3 is CASSRGTYEQYF.

The CDR3 region is CASNAGGTGTNTEAFF. The chain carries TRBV19 and TRBJ1-1; TCRdb indicates TRBD1, and absent DNA this call remains unverified. CDR3 length: 16 residues. CDR1 is LNHDA and CDR2 is SQIVND in the germline V gene (reference sequence).

V is TRBV20-1 and J is TRBJ1-6. The V gene's germline CDR1 is DFQATT and CDR2 SNEGSKA (reference sequence). This CDR3 contains 17 residues. This CDR3 reads CSARDWGLNSYNSPLHF.

This chain links TRBV7-2 with TRBJ2-1; TCRdb calls TRBD2, which cannot be checked without DNA. The germline gives CDR1 SGHTA, CDR2 FQGNSA. The CDR3 runs to 16 residues. This CDR3 is CASSFGLAGVVHEQFF.

The chain joins TRBV30 to TRBJ2-3. There are 13 residues in the CDR3. CDR1 and CDR2 (germline): GTSNPN, SVGIG (reference sequence). This chain's CDR3 is CAWSVGLTDTQYF.

The V gene is TRBV9, the J gene TRBJ2-1. This CDR3 has 16 residues. Looked up from germline, CDR1 is SGDLS and CDR2 is YYNGEE. The CDR3 protein is CASSVGSRGAYNEQFF.

The chain has TRBV29-1 and TRBJ2-1; the TCRdb D gene call, TRBD2, has no DNA to confirm it. The germline V gene encodes CDR1 SQVTM and CDR2 ANQGSEA. The CDR3 extends over 19 amino acids. Here the CDR3 reads CSVESPGLAGGKFYNEQFF.

V usage is TRBV20-1 and J usage is TRBJ1-5. CDR1 DFQATT and CDR2 SNEGSKA come from the germline V gene (reference sequence). This CDR3 has 12 residues. CDR3 sequence reads: CSATSGGQPQHF.

The chain has TRBV27 and TRBJ2-7; TCRdb's assignment of TRBD1 cannot be checked, as there is no DNA. This CDR3 is built from 14 residues. CDR1 is MNHEY, CDR2 SMNVEV, per germline (reference sequence). CDR3 region: CASRDSTGFYEQYF.

This chain uses TRBV24-1 with TRBJ2-1; TCRdb proposes TRBD2, but this gene call is untestable without DNA. CDR3 length: 17 residues. Looked up from germline, CDR1 is KGHDR and CDR2 is SFDVKD. CDR3 amino acids: CATRGTSAGSSYNEQFF.

The CDR3 reads CAWSAWTATNEKLFF. The chain recombines TRBV30 with TRBJ1-4; the D call of TRBD1 rests on TCRdb alone, since no DNA is present to check it. The CDR3 has 15 amino acids. In germline, CDR1 is GTSNPN, CDR2 SVGIG (reference sequence).